The source of this T cell receptor (beta chain) is a study of regulatory T cells in long-lasting Graves disease. Whole-study context: Less than 3 months of antithyroid drugs had been taken by newly diagnosed Graves' patients.

This clonotype came up a few times. The TCR beta library used iRepertoire HTBI primers with Arm-PCR amplification of CDR3. Each CDR3 protein is one row after TCRdb ran MiXCR on the multiplex PCR reads. The sample consists of 350,000 to 450,000 distinct CDR3 sequences, 15% of them appearing once. Time point denoted: newly diagnosed GD, antithyroid drugs for less than 3 months. PBMCs provided the RNA from which the TCR library was made. Separately, the same data were catalogued under a study of T cells in Graves' hyperthyroidism and ophthalmopathy.

The specimen comprised peripheral blood mononuclear cells (PBMCs), sampled at new diagnosis, from a patient treated with antithyroid drugs. This sequence originates from a woman aged 40 to 50 with Graves disease.

The CDR3 region is CASSLAGGRTEAFF. DNA for the CDR3: TGTGCCAGCAGTTTAGCGGGGGGACGGACTGAAGCTTTCTTT. This rearrangement joins TRBV12-3 or TRBV12-4 to TRBJ1-1; D might be TRBD1 (5 bases). This CDR3 spans 14 amino acids. Trimming removed 0 bases at V and 5 bases at J, with 10 bases between.